This is a list of T cell receptor beta chains from one sample in a study of immune evolution from preneoplasia to lung adenocarcinoma. Sequencing used immunoSEQ multiplex PCR; TCRdb keeps in-frame clones, though not all of them. The sample records 2,000 to 3,000 clones, around 84% being singletons. What was sequenced was FFPE invasive lung adenocarcinoma tissue. These TCRs come from an older person with invasive lung adenocarcinoma. CDR3s include the opening cysteine and the closing phenylalanine or tryptophan. The D gene is left open where the match is weak. Some rows mark clone size as missing; the rest say once, few, many or name a class of expanded clone.

abundance: NA; j_gene: TRBJ2-5; v_gene: TRBV25-1; d_gene: TRBD1; CDR3aa: CASSATGTQETQYF; CDR3nt: TGTGCCAGCAGTGCGACAGGGACCCAAGAGACCCAGTACTTC
abundance: NA; j_gene: TRBJ1-1; v_gene: TRBV4-1; d_gene: NA; CDR3aa: CASSQENGQMNTEAFF; CDR3nt: TGCGCCAGCAGCCAAGAAAATGGCCAGATGAACACTGAAGCTTTCTTT
abundance: NA; j_gene: TRBJ1-2; v_gene: TRBV19; d_gene: TRBD1; CDR3aa: CASSIASGTGSDYTF; CDR3nt: TGTGCCAGTAGTATAGCATCAGGGACAGGGAGCGACTACACCTTC
abundance: NA; j_gene: TRBJ2-1; v_gene: TRBV7-6; d_gene: TRBD1; CDR3aa: CASSLRDRDKDEQFF; CDR3nt: TGTGCCAGCAGCTTACGGGACAGGGATAAGGATGAGCAGTTCTTC
abundance: once; j_gene: TRBJ2-1; v_gene: TRBV2; d_gene: TRBD2; CDR3aa: CASARGTSRFF; CDR3nt: TGTGCCAGCGCTCGGGGGACTAGCAGGTTCTTC
abundance: NA; j_gene: TRBJ1-3; v_gene: TRBV7-8; d_gene: NA; CDR3aa: CASSLAGSTSGNTIYF; CDR3nt: TGTGCCAGCAGCTTAGCGGGCAGTACCTCTGGAAACACCATATATTTT
abundance: NA; j_gene: TRBJ2-3; v_gene: TRBV7-6; d_gene: NA; CDR3aa: CASSLARAGGTDTQYF; CDR3nt: TGTGCCAGCAGCTTAGCGCGGGCAGGGGGCACAGATACGCAGTATTTT
abundance: NA; j_gene: TRBJ1-4; v_gene: TRBV29-1; d_gene: NA; CDR3aa: CSVDSGTLDEKLFF; CDR3nt: TGCAGCGTTGATTCAGGGACCCTTGATGAAAAACTGTTTTTT
abundance: NA; j_gene: TRBJ1-4; v_gene: TRBV19; d_gene: NA; CDR3aa: CASSLDRLGEKLFF; CDR3nt: TGTGCCAGTAGCCTCGACAGGTTAGGAGAAAAACTGTTTTTT
abundance: NA; j_gene: TRBJ1-3; v_gene: TRBV11-2; d_gene: NA; CDR3aa: CASSPSGNSGNTIYF; CDR3nt: TGTGCCAGCAGCCCCTCGGGCAACTCTGGAAACACCATATATTTT
abundance: NA; j_gene: TRBJ2-7; v_gene: TRBV11-2; d_gene: NA; CDR3aa: CASSLGSGGEQYF; CDR3nt: TGTGCCAGCAGCTTAGGCTCAGGTGGCGAGCAGTACTTC
abundance: NA; j_gene: TRBJ2-1; v_gene: TRBV7-6; d_gene: NA; CDR3aa: CASSLGGLAPGNEQFF; CDR3nt: TGTGCCAGCAGCTTAGGTGGGCTAGCGCCAGGCAATGAGCAGTTCTTC
abundance: NA; j_gene: TRBJ1-2; v_gene: TRBV5-6; d_gene: NA; CDR3aa: CASSLSGPDYGYTF; CDR3nt: TGTGCCAGCAGCTTGTCAGGGCCGGACTATGGCTACACCTTC
abundance: NA; j_gene: TRBJ1-3; v_gene: TRBV7-2; d_gene: NA; CDR3aa: CASSLVETIYF; CDR3nt: TGTGCCAGCAGCTTAGTGGAGACCATATATTTT
abundance: NA; j_gene: TRBJ2-3; v_gene: TRBV7-9; d_gene: NA; CDR3aa: CASSLAIMGPDTQYF; CDR3nt: TGTGCCAGCAGCTTAGCGATAATGGGTCCAGATACGCAGTATTTT
abundance: NA; j_gene: TRBJ1-2; v_gene: TRBV10-1; d_gene: NA; CDR3aa: CASSDPGPSICTF; CDR3nt: TGCGCCAGCAGTGACCCCGGGCCTTCCATCTGCACCTTC
abundance: NA; j_gene: TRBJ2-3; v_gene: TRBV7-3; d_gene: TRBD1; CDR3aa: CASSPGQGTDTQYF; CDR3nt: TGTGCCAGCAGCCCTGGACAGGGCACAGATACGCAGTATTTT
abundance: NA; j_gene: TRBJ2-7; v_gene: TRBV19; d_gene: NA; CDR3aa: CASSSPGDIEQYF; CDR3nt: TGTGCCAGTAGTAGCCCAGGGGATATCGAGCAGTACTTC
abundance: NA; j_gene: TRBJ2-3; v_gene: TRBV5-8; d_gene: NA; CDR3aa: CASRASADTQYF; CDR3nt: TGTGCCAGCAGGGCTAGCGCAGATACGCAGTATTTT
abundance: NA; j_gene: TRBJ2-5; v_gene: TRBV6-5; d_gene: TRBD2; CDR3aa: CASGTGTSGMAQYF; CDR3nt: TGTGCCAGCGGAACGGGGACTAGCGGGATGGCCCAGTACTTC
abundance: NA; j_gene: TRBJ2-1; v_gene: TRBV20-1; d_gene: NA; CDR3aa: CSASPEAEQFF; CDR3nt: TGCAGTGCTAGCCCAGAGGCTGAGCAGTTCTTC
abundance: NA; j_gene: TRBJ2-7; v_gene: TRBV19; d_gene: NA; CDR3aa: CASRGTFSSYEQYF; CDR3nt: TGTGCCAGTAGAGGGACATTTAGCTCCTACGAGCAGTACTTC
abundance: NA; j_gene: TRBJ2-2; v_gene: TRBV7-3; d_gene: NA; CDR3aa: CASSLGKPGELFF; CDR3nt: TGTGCCAGCAGCTTGGGGAAACCCGGGGAGCTGTTTTTT
abundance: few; j_gene: TRBJ2-1; v_gene: TRBV4-3; d_gene: TRBD1; CDR3aa: CASSQDGTVSYNEQFF; CDR3nt: TGCGCCAGCAGCCAAGATGGGACAGTCTCCTACAATGAGCAGTTCTTC
abundance: NA; j_gene: TRBJ2-7; v_gene: TRBV7-9; d_gene: NA; CDR3aa: CASSEVAGTSYEQYF; CDR3nt: TGTGCCAGCAGCGAGGTGGCAGGGACCTCCTACGAGCAGTACTTC
abundance: NA; j_gene: TRBJ2-4; v_gene: TRBV30; d_gene: NA; CDR3aa: CAWSVQGKNIQYF; CDR3nt: TGTGCCTGGAGTGTGCAGGGCAAAAACATTCAGTACTTC
abundance: NA; j_gene: TRBJ2-7; v_gene: TRBV27; d_gene: NA; CDR3aa: CASSWGGSSEQYF; CDR3nt: TGTGCCAGCAGTTGGGGAGGTTCGTCCGAGCAGTACTTC
abundance: once; j_gene: TRBJ1-5; v_gene: TRBV2; d_gene: NA; CDR3aa: CASSEIPPAVF; CDR3nt: TGTGCCAGCAGTGAAATACCCCCAGCCGTTTTT
abundance: large; j_gene: TRBJ2-7; v_gene: TRBV9; d_gene: NA; CDR3aa: CASSPESAGGEQYF; CDR3nt: TGTGCCAGCAGCCCTGAATCGGCGGGCGGCGAGCAGTACTTC
abundance: NA; j_gene: TRBJ2-3; v_gene: TRBV7-8; d_gene: NA; CDR3aa: CASSVRPVDTQYF; CDR3nt: TGTGCCAGCAGCGTCCGGCCTGTTGATACGCAGTATTTT
abundance: NA; j_gene: TRBJ2-1; v_gene: TRBV9; d_gene: NA; CDR3aa: CASSVVGTRSYNEQFF; CDR3nt: TGTGCCAGCAGCGTAGTAGGGACCCGCTCCTACAATGAGCAGTTCTTC
abundance: NA; j_gene: TRBJ1-4; v_gene: TRBV7-9; d_gene: TRBD1; CDR3aa: CASSLVTGGFDEKLFF; CDR3nt: TGTGCCAGCAGCTTAGTTACAGGGGGCTTTGATGAAAAACTGTTTTTT
abundance: NA; j_gene: TRBJ1-1; v_gene: TRBV7-9; d_gene: TRBD1; CDR3aa: CASRLQTGKNTEAFF; CDR3nt: TGTGCCAGCAGATTACAGACAGGGAAGAACACTGAAGCTTTCTTT
abundance: few; j_gene: TRBJ2-5; v_gene: TRBV5-1; d_gene: NA; CDR3aa: CASSLQETQYF; CDR3nt: TGCGCCAGCAGCTTACAAGAGACCCAGTACTTC
abundance: once; j_gene: TRBJ2-1; v_gene: TRBV14; d_gene: NA; CDR3aa: CASSQDRHNEQFF; CDR3nt: TGTGCCAGCAGCCAAGACCGACACAATGAGCAGTTCTTC
abundance: NA; j_gene: TRBJ2-5; v_gene: TRBV6-6; d_gene: NA; CDR3aa: CASSLTWTKQETQYF; CDR3nt: TGTGCCAGCAGTTTGACTTGGACGAAACAAGAGACCCAGTACTTC
abundance: few; j_gene: TRBJ2-1; v_gene: TRBV7-8; d_gene: NA; CDR3aa: CASSLRKGYEQFF; CDR3nt: TGTGCCAGCAGCCTTCGAAAAGGGTATGAGCAGTTCTTC
abundance: NA; j_gene: TRBJ2-4; v_gene: TRBV28; d_gene: NA; CDR3aa: CASSFGGVGIQYF; CDR3nt: TGTGCCAGCAGTTTTGGTGGTGTTGGCATTCAGTACTTC
abundance: NA; j_gene: TRBJ2-2; v_gene: TRBV30; d_gene: TRBD1; CDR3aa: CAWSRDRRSGELFF; CDR3nt: TGTGCCTGGAGTCGGGACAGAAGATCCGGGGAGCTGTTTTTT
abundance: NA; j_gene: TRBJ1-5; v_gene: TRBV9; d_gene: NA; CDR3aa: CASSAPGNNQPQHF; CDR3nt: TGTGCCAGCAGTGCTCCCGGGAATAATCAGCCCCAGCATTTT
abundance: NA; j_gene: TRBJ1-3; v_gene: TRBV14; d_gene: TRBD1; CDR3aa: CASSQAGTGSNTIYF; CDR3nt: TGTGCCAGCAGCCAAGCCGGGACAGGTTCAAACACCATATATTTT
abundance: NA; j_gene: TRBJ2-2; v_gene: TRBV7-8; d_gene: NA; CDR3aa: CASSVYSNTGELFF; CDR3nt: TGTGCCAGCAGCGTGTATTCGAACACCGGGGAGCTGTTTTTT
abundance: NA; j_gene: TRBJ2-7; v_gene: TRBV11-3; d_gene: NA; CDR3aa: CASSLGPTVGSYEQYF; CDR3nt: TGTGCCAGCAGCTTGGGACCCACGGTAGGGTCCTACGAGCAGTACTTC
abundance: NA; j_gene: TRBJ2-3; v_gene: TRBV25-1; d_gene: NA; CDR3aa: CASSELDSTDTQYF; CDR3nt: TGTGCCAGCAGTGAACTAGATTCCACAGATACGCAGTATTTT
abundance: NA; j_gene: TRBJ1-2; v_gene: TRBV7-8; d_gene: NA; CDR3aa: CASSLGQGGGYTF; CDR3nt: TGTGCCAGCAGCTTAGGCCAGGGTGGTGGCTACACCTTC
abundance: once; j_gene: TRBJ2-7; v_gene: TRBV6-5; d_gene: TRBD2; CDR3aa: CASRGGRAGEQYF; CDR3nt: TGTGCCAGCAGGGGCGGGAGGGCAGGCGAGCAGTACTTC
abundance: once; j_gene: TRBJ1-1; v_gene: TRBV30; d_gene: NA; CDR3aa: CAWSLGPGFEAFF; CDR3nt: TGTGCCTGGAGCTTGGGTCCGGGGTTTGAAGCTTTCTTT
abundance: NA; j_gene: TRBJ2-6; v_gene: TRBV2; d_gene: NA; CDR3aa: CASSYRTSVLGANVLTF; CDR3nt: TGTGCCAGCAGTTACAGAACTTCGGTTCTGGGGGCCAACGTCCTGACTTTC
abundance: NA; j_gene: TRBJ2-3; v_gene: TRBV15; d_gene: NA; CDR3aa: CATSRDMSTDTQYF; CDR3nt: TGTGCCACCAGCAGAGATATGAGCACAGATACGCAGTATTTT
abundance: NA; j_gene: TRBJ1-1; v_gene: TRBV7-9; d_gene: TRBD1; CDR3aa: CASRLQTGKSTEAFF; CDR3nt: TGTGCCAGCAGATTACAGACAGGGAAGAGCACTGAAGCTTTCTTT
abundance: NA; j_gene: TRBJ2-1; v_gene: TRBV5-5; d_gene: NA; CDR3aa: CASSTRGNEQFF; CDR3nt: TGTGCCAGCAGCACCAGAGGGAATGAGCAGTTCTTC
abundance: NA; j_gene: TRBJ1-5; v_gene: TRBV28; d_gene: NA; CDR3aa: CASTRVLGNQPQHF; CDR3nt: TGTGCCAGCACCAGGGTTTTGGGCAATCAGCCCCAGCATTTT
abundance: NA; j_gene: TRBJ2-7; v_gene: TRBV15; d_gene: TRBD1; CDR3aa: CATSRGDRRTYEQYF; CDR3nt: TGTGCCACCAGCAGAGGGGACAGAAGAACCTACGAGCAGTACTTC